These 32 T cell receptor beta chains were sequenced from one sample in a study of blood T cell repertoires in COVID-19 (TCRdb year 2020). The library was produced with the immunoSEQ multiplex PCR assay. Sourced from immuneACCESS, this table was stored by TCRdb with only in-frame sequences that have V and J called. A share of the clones is absent; for the studies checked, an unresolved V gene accounts for under half, and the remainder has no known explanation. A total of tens of thousands of clones appear in this sample, more than 80% of them only once. The top ten clones comprise roughly 5.6% of the sample. Sequencing used peripheral blood. Every receptor here comes from a man older than 75 with acute or convalescent COVID-19.

The chain joins TRBV27 to TRBJ1-1; 7 positions match TRBD1. The CDR3 runs 13 residues. Germline trimming cut 0 bases from V and 11 bases from J; bases unmatched to any gene: 6. Germline CDR1 and CDR2: MNHEY and SMNVEV (reference sequence). CDR3 bases: TGTGCCAGCAGTTTATCGGACAGGTTAAAGGCTTTCTTT. Protein product: CASSLSDRLKAFF.

The chain is built from TRBV19 and TRBJ1-6; 7 nucleotides match TRBD1. Germline assignment: CDR1 LNHDA and CDR2 SQIVND (reference sequence). This CDR3 is 15 amino acids long. The V gene end was trimmed by 7 bases and the J gene end by 4 bases; junction bases not matched to a gene: 7. CDR3 sequence reads: CASKSDRTYNSPLHF. The CDR3 coding sequence is TGTGCCAGTAAGTCGGACAGGACATATAATTCACCCCTCCACTTT. Looking up the rest from reference TRBV19 and TRBJ1-6 gives the full variable domain: DGGITQSPKYLFRKEGQNVTLSCEQNLNHDAMYWYRQDPGQGLRLIYYSQIVNDFQKGDIAEGYSVSREKKESFPLTVTSAQKNPTAFYLCASKSDRTYNSPLHFGNGTRLTVT.

As for this clone: Other DNA variants within this sample encode the same CDR3. V usage is TRBV11-2 and J usage is TRBJ2-3; D perhaps matches TRBD1 (6 bases). Germline CDR1 reads SGHAT; CDR2 reads FQNNGV. The V gene lost 1 base and the J gene lost 5 bases, with 10 bases spanning the gap. The CDR3 extends over 14 amino acids. This CDR3 reads CASSLAGAEDTQYF. The CDR3 region has the DNA TGTGCCAGCAGCTTAGCAGGGGCGGAAGATACGCAGTATTTT.

This clone was seen only a few times. The V and J genes are TRBV24-1 and TRBJ2-2; TRBD1 agrees at 8 bases. The CDR3 consists of 16 residues. Germline loops: CDR1 KGHDR, CDR2 SFDVKD. With V trimmed by 4 bases and J by 1 base, 4 bases remained unmatched. CDR3 coding DNA: TGTGCCACCAGTGACCTGGGACAGGTGAACACCGGGGAGCTGTTTTTT. This gives the protein CATSDLGQVNTGELFF.

This chain links TRBV19 with TRBJ1-3, with a tentative D call TRBD1 (6 bases). The CDR3 covers 16 residues. The V gene's germline CDR1 is LNHDA and CDR2 SQIVND (reference sequence). V lost 5 bases, J lost 2 bases, and 16 bases lay in between. CDR3 sequence reads: CASSPGQLLPGNTIYF. The CDR3 DNA is TGTGCCAGTAGTCCAGGACAGCTTCTACCTGGAAACACCATATATTTT.

The chain employs TRBV2 and TRBJ2-6, with TRBD2 identical over 7 bases. The J segment lost 0 bases and the V segment lost 4 bases, leaving 6 bases of the junction unmatched. The CDR3 is 17 amino acids. Per the germline V gene, CDR1 is SNHLY and CDR2 is FYNNEI. CDR3 coding DNA: TGTGCCAGCAGTGCCGGGGAGGGGCGCTCTGGGGCCAACGTCCTGACTTTC. This gives the protein CASSAGEGRSGANVLTF.

This chain links TRBV6-5 with TRBJ1-1, with 8 bases aligning to TRBD1. The CDR3 runs 15 residues. Germline V gene lookup returns CDR1 MNHEY and CDR2 SVGAGI. The trim removed 6 bases at V and 4 bases at J, leaving 10 bases unmatched. The CDR3 spells CASSPGRTGITEAFF. CDR3 DNA: TGTGCCAGCAGCCCAGGTCGGACAGGGATCACTGAAGCTTTCTTT.

A single count supports this clone. The chain has TRBV5-1 and TRBJ2-1, with TRBD2 matching over 12 bases. The CDR3 is 17 residues long. Germline-derived CDR1 and CDR2 are SGHRS and YFSETQ. J gave up 7 bases and V 3 bases, and 11 bases lay outside the gene matches. The CDR3 region has the DNA TGCGCCAGCAGCTCCCTTTCTAGCGGGGGGGCTTGGAATGAGCAGTTCTTC. It encodes CASSSLSSGGAWNEQFF.

The chain uses TRBV4-1 and TRBJ1-3; TRBD1 is a possible D gene (6 bases). Germline V gene data show CDR1 as MGHRA and CDR2 as YSYEKL. Trimming stripped 3 bases from V and 3 bases from J, with 15 bases between. The CDR3 has 16 amino acids. CDR3 sequence reads: CASSQEGGAGGNTIYF. In DNA form, the CDR3 reads TGCGCCAGCAGCCAGGAGGGGGGGGCTGGTGGAAACACCATATATTTT.

This clone was counted a few times. The chain couples TRBV27 to TRBJ2-2, with D unclear. This CDR3 contains 12 residues. Germline assignment: CDR1 MNHEY and CDR2 SMNVEV (reference sequence). Trimming removed 3 bases from V and 4 bases from J, with 3 bases in between. The CDR3 loop is CASSFGTGELFF. The CDR3 nucleotides are TGTGCCAGCAGTTTCGGCACCGGGGAGCTGTTTTTT.

V and J are TRBV12-5 and TRBJ2-2, with TRBD2 as a possible D gene (5 bases). This CDR3 spans 16 amino acids. Trimming left V 6 bases short and J 5 bases short, with 19 bases between. Looked up from germline, CDR1 is LGHNT and CDR2 is FRNRAP. CDR3 in DNA: TGTGCTAGTGGGCCGAGAGGAGGTTTATTGACCGGGGAGCTGTTTTTT. It encodes CASGPRGGLLTGELFF.

This sequence joins TRBV7-8 and TRBJ2-2; 13 bases match TRBD2. Losses at the gene ends were 2 bases for V and 9 bases for J; bases not matched to a gene: 6. CDR1 is SGHVS, CDR2 FQNEAQ, per germline. The CDR3 sequence is 16 residues long. CDR3 bases: TGTGCCAGCAGCTTAACTAGCGGGGGGGCCAGACGGGAGCTGTTTTTT. As protein: CASSLTSGGARRELFF.

This clone is classed as medium-sized (0.01 to 0.1%). The V call is TRBV19, the J call TRBJ1-3; D is possibly TRBD1 (6 bases). The CDR3 consists of 15 residues. V lost 10 bases and J 0 bases, leaving 16 bases between the germline ends. Germline V gene data show CDR1 as LNHDA and CDR2 as SQIVND (reference sequence). The CDR3 DNA reads TGTGCCACCCACTCACAGGGATCCTCTGGAAACACCATATATTTT. It encodes CATHSQGSSGNTIYF.

The rearrangement uses TRBV13 and TRBJ2-6; tentative D call: TRBD2 (6 bases). Trimming removed 5 bases at V and 4 bases at J, with 21 bases between. CDR1 PRHDT and CDR2 FYEKMQ come from the germline V gene (reference sequence). This CDR3 spans 18 amino acids. CDR3 in DNA: TGTGCCAGCAGCCCGGGGGAGCGTCAGCCGTTCGGGGCCAACGTCCTGACTTTC. Translating it yields CASSPGERQPFGANVLTF.

CDR3: CASSQEPGAGELFF. In DNA, the CDR3 is TGCGCCAGCAGCCAAGAGCCAGGCGCCGGGGAGCTGTTTTTT. V gene TRBV4-3 combines with J gene TRBJ2-2; D gene ambiguous. This CDR3 region has 14 residues. Germline CDR1 and CDR2: LGHNA and YSLEER. Trimming left V 0 bases short and J 6 bases short, with 8 bases between.

The chain joins TRBV5-1 to TRBJ1-6; D remains ambiguous. V dropped 0 bases and J dropped 10 bases, with 5 bases sitting between them. This CDR3 has 12 residues. Per germline, CDR1 SGHRS and CDR2 YFSETQ. CDR3 sequence: CASSLGQSPLHF. In DNA form, the CDR3 reads TGCGCCAGCAGCTTGGGGCAATCACCCCTCCACTTT. Supplemented by reference TRBV5-1 and TRBJ1-6, the full variable domain reads KAGVTQTPRYLIKTRGQQVTLSCSPISGHRSVSWYQQTPGQGLQFLFEYFSETQRNKGNFPGRFSGRQFSNSRSEMNVSTLELGDSALYLCASSLGQSPLHFGNGTRLTVT.

The chain has TRBV4-1 and TRBJ2-5, with 9 bases lining up with TRBD1. Germline CDR1 reads MGHRA; CDR2 reads YSYEKL. There are 16 residues in the CDR3. V lost 5 bases, J lost 1 base, and 8 bases stayed unmatched. CDR3 residues: CASSFQRGQGQETQYF. CDR3 in DNA: TGCGCCAGCAGCTTTCAACGGGGACAGGGCCAAGAGACCCAGTACTTC.

The chain is built from TRBV5-1 and TRBJ2-2; tentatively, D is TRBD2 (6 bases). This CDR3 has 16 amino acids. Between the trimmed V and J ends, which lost 6 bases and 6 bases, there was a span of 21 bases. Looked up from germline, CDR1 is SGHRS and CDR2 is YFSETQ. CDR3 loop: CASTRFGTPSSGELFF. The CDR3 nucleotides read TGCGCCAGCACCCGCTTCGGGACTCCTTCATCCGGGGAGCTGTTTTTT.

The CDR3 DNA follows: TGTGCCAGTAGTATGGGGGGGGAAGGAGAGAATGAGCAGTTCTTC. Its protein is CASSMGGEGENEQFF. V and J are TRBV19 and TRBJ2-1; 7 bases match TRBD2. From germline, CDR1 is LNHDA and CDR2 SQIVND (reference sequence). J gave up 7 bases and V 3 bases, and 9 bases lay outside the gene matches. CDR3 length: 15 residues.

V and J are TRBV7-2 and TRBJ2-1; 11 nucleotides line up with TRBD2. CDR3 length: 18 residues. The trim removed 1 base at V and 9 bases at J, leaving 14 bases unmatched. CDR1 is SGHTA and CDR2 is FQGNSA in the germline V gene. The CDR3 region has the DNA TGTGCCAGCAGCTTAGGGGGAGCGGGACTAGCGGTGATAAGTGAGCAGTTCTTC. Its protein product is CASSLGGAGLAVISEQFF.

This rearrangement joins TRBV7-8 to TRBJ2-2; 9 bases line up with TRBD1. Losses at the gene ends were 4 bases for V and 3 bases for J; bases not matched to a gene: 6. Germline V gene data show CDR1 as SGHVS and CDR2 as FQNEAQ. CDR3 size: 16 residues. The DNA for the CDR3 is TGTGCCAGCAGCTCGAACAGGGGGCCTGACACCGGGGAGCTGTTTTTT. It is translated as CASSSNRGPDTGELFF.

The genes are TRBV19 and TRBJ2-7; possibly TRBD2 for D (6 bases). The CDR3 sequence is 14 residues long. V dropped 7 bases and J dropped 2 bases, with 15 bases sitting between them. Germline V lookup: CDR1 LNHDA, CDR2 SQIVND (reference sequence). The CDR3 here is CASTARERTYEQYF. The CDR3 DNA sequence: TGTGCCAGTACCGCCCGGGAGAGAACCTACGAGCAGTACTTC.

CDR3 sequence: CASSLVFGTGGGQPQHF. The CDR3 DNA reads as TGTGCCAGCAGCTTAGTCTTCGGGACAGGGGGGGGTCAGCCCCAGCATTTT. V usage is TRBV7-2 and J usage is TRBJ1-5; TRBD1 agrees at 11 bases. Trimming removed 1 base from V and 6 bases from J; junction bases left unmatched: 8. This CDR3 has 17 amino acids. Germline V gene sequence: CDR1 SGHTA, CDR2 FQGNSA.

CDR3 loop: CASSQRTITQQGKLFF. Here the CDR3 DNA reads TGTGCCAGCAGCCAACGGACGATAACCCAACAGGGGAAACTGTTTTTT. The chain recombines TRBV5-6 with TRBJ1-4; 7 positions match TRBD1. The trim removed 4 bases at V and 11 bases at J, leaving 17 bases unmatched. There are 16 residues in the CDR3. Germline loops: CDR1 SGHDT, CDR2 YYEEEE.

The V and J genes are TRBV28 and TRBJ1-2; 7 nucleotides align to TRBD1. V shed 5 bases and J 2 bases; nucleotides not matched to a gene: 11. This CDR3 spans 16 amino acids. Germline lookup yields CDR1 MDHEN and CDR2 SYDVKM. This CDR3 is CASSLSSLQGNYGYTF. CDR3 nucleotide sequence: TGTGCCAGCAGTCTCTCCTCACTACAGGGGAACTATGGCTACACCTTC.

The chain has TRBV7-2 and TRBJ1-1, with D uncertain. V lost 5 bases to trimming and J lost 1 base, with 11 bases between them. The CDR3 has 14 amino acids. Germline CDR1 and CDR2: SGHTA and FQGNSA. DNA of the CDR3: TGTGCCAGCAGCCTCCTTCAGGCGAACACTGAAGCTTTCTTT. Protein product: CASSLLQANTEAFF.

The chain couples TRBV20-1 to TRBJ1-2; D may be TRBD1 (5 bases). V shed 3 bases and J shed 1 base, with 12 bases lying between them. Germline V CDR1 and CDR2: DFQATT, SNEGSKA (reference sequence). The CDR3 totals 14 residues. CDR3 residues: CSASLQGLNYGYTF. The DNA for the CDR3 is TGCAGTGCTAGTCTGCAGGGCCTTAACTATGGCTACACCTTC.

The V and J genes are TRBV28 and TRBJ2-5; 9 bases agree with TRBD1. This CDR3 spans 18 amino acids. Trimming took 4 bases from V and 5 from J; bases not matched to a gene: 17. Germline CDR1 is MDHEN and CDR2 is SYDVKM. CDR3 region: CASSSLPPRDRERETQYF. Written as DNA, the CDR3 is TGTGCCAGCAGTTCCCTCCCCCCCCGGGACAGGGAGAGGGAGACCCAGTACTTC. Full variable domain (missing parts from reference TRBV28 and TRBJ2-5): DVKVTQSSRYLVKRTGEKVFLECVQDMDHENMFWYRQDPGLGLRLIYFSYDVKMKEKGDIPEGYSVSREKKERFSLILESASTNQTSMYLCASSSLPPRDRERETQYFGPGTRLLVL.

The chain recombines TRBV12-3 or TRBV12-4 with TRBJ2-7; 9 bases match TRBD1. CDR3 length equals 13 residues. The J segment lost 5 bases and the V segment lost 6 bases, leaving 5 bases of the junction unmatched. CDR3: CASRGQGPHEQYF. In DNA, the CDR3 is TGTGCCAGCAGGGGACAGGGCCCCCACGAGCAGTACTTC.

The chain links TRBV5-1 to TRBJ1-1; D might be TRBD1 (5 bases). Trimming stripped 4 bases from V and 6 bases from J, with 16 bases between. The CDR3 totals 14 residues. Germline V gene sequence: CDR1 SGHRS, CDR2 YFSETQ. DNA for the CDR3: TGCGCCAGCAGCCAAGCAGACAGCCTCCCTGAAGCTTTCTTT. Amino acid sequence: CASSQADSLPEAFF.

The chain is built from TRBV7-9 and TRBJ1-3, with D maybe TRBD1 (5 bases). V was shortened by 6 bases and J by 1 base, with 13 bases between the two germline ends. Per germline, CDR1 SEHNR and CDR2 FQNEAQ (reference sequence). The CDR3 extends over 15 amino acids. The CDR3, as DNA: TGTGCCAGCAGGCATAGCGGGGGGTCTGGAAACACCATATATTTT. Translating it yields CASRHSGGSGNTIYF.

This chain joins TRBV6-2 or TRBV6-3 and TRBJ2-1; TRBD2 agrees at 7 bases. J gave up 7 bases and V 0 bases, and 6 bases lay outside the gene matches. The CDR3 runs 15 residues. Germline-derived CDR1 and CDR2 are MNHEY and SVGEGT. The CDR3 region is CASSYSGGTLNEQFF. The CDR3 DNA sequence: TGTGCCAGCAGTTACTCGGGGGGGACTCTTAATGAGCAGTTCTTC.